This is a list of T cell receptor beta chains from one sample in a study of T cell responses to AZD1222 COVID-19 vaccine. The table came from immunoSEQ multiplex PCR; TCRdb's copy has only in-frame clones and leaves some out. The profile shows approximately 65,000 clones, 88% of them singletons. The sequences come from peripheral blood, collected on day 0 of AZD1222 vaccination. These receptors came from an adult in good health. Each CDR3 is given with its conserved first and last residue. A D gene is named only where the DNA matches it firmly. Size tells how often a clone was seen (once, few, many) or the class of an expanded clone, and some rows leave it out.

J gene,V gene,D gene,clone size,CDR3 protein,CDR3 DNA
TRBJ2-2,TRBV6-2/TRBV6-3,.,once,CASSYSAGHTGELFF,TGTGCCAGCAGTTACTCAGCAGGGCACACCGGGGAGCTGTTTTTT
TRBJ2-1,TRBV2,.,.,CASSEYKGQVYNEQFF,TGTGCCAGCAGTGAATACAAGGGGCAGGTTTACAATGAGCAGTTCTTC
TRBJ2-7,TRBV7-2,TRBD2,.,CASSYTGTSVSYEQYF,TGTGCCAGCAGTTATACCGGGACTAGCGTCTCCTACGAGCAGTACTTC
TRBJ2-1,TRBV20-1,TRBD2,.,CSASLLGLISSEQFF,TGCAGTGCTAGTCTCCTGGGACTAATTAGCTCTGAGCAGTTCTTC
TRBJ1-1,TRBV9,.,.,CASSVDLNTEAFF,TGTGCCAGCAGCGTAGACCTGAACACTGAAGCTTTCTTT
TRBJ2-1,TRBV29-1,TRBD2,.,CSVETLGLADNEQFF,TGCAGCGTTGAAACCCTGGGACTAGCGGATAATGAGCAGTTCTTC
TRBJ1-4,TRBV28,.,.,CASASLGGREKLFF,TGTGCCAGCGCCTCCTTGGGAGGGCGTGAAAAACTGTTTTTT
TRBJ2-3,TRBV28,.,.,CASSFTADTQYF,TGTGCCAGCAGTTTTACAGCAGATACGCAGTATTTT
TRBJ1-1,TRBV9,.,.,CASTREGFGNTEAFF,TGTGCCAGCACCAGGGAGGGTTTTGGGAACACTGAAGCTTTCTTT
TRBJ1-6,TRBV2,.,.,CASTQGIGSPLHF,TGTGCCAGCACGCAGGGTATAGGTTCACCCCTCCACTTT
TRBJ2-3,TRBV3-1/TRBV3-2,.,many,CASSQELVTDTQYF,TGTGCCAGCAGCCAAGAACTTGTCACAGATACGCAGTATTTT
TRBJ2-1,TRBV18,.,few,CASSPPGQASYNEQFF,TGTGCCAGCTCACCACCCGGCCAAGCCTCCTACAATGAGCAGTTCTTC
TRBJ1-1,TRBV5-1,TRBD1,few,CASRETGVGRTEAFF,TGCGCCAGCAGGGAGACAGGGGTGGGAAGGACTGAAGCTTTCTTT
TRBJ1-2,TRBV7-9,.,.,CASSKQGGNYGYTF,TGTGCCAGCAGCAAACAGGGAGGTAACTATGGCTACACCTTC
TRBJ1-2,TRBV24-1,TRBD1,.,CATSDPGQGNYGYTF,TGTGCCACCAGTGACCCCGGACAGGGTAACTATGGCTACACCTTC
TRBJ2-5,TRBV12-3/TRBV12-4,.,.,CASSFYRVETQYF,TGTGCCAGCAGTTTTTACAGGGTAGAGACCCAGTACTTC
TRBJ1-4,TRBV29-1,TRBD1,.,CSAGGPGQGNEKLFF,TGCAGCGCCGGGGGCCCGGGACAGGGTAATGAAAAACTGTTTTTT
TRBJ2-1,TRBV6-2/TRBV6-3,.,medium-sized,CASSYEDYNEQFF,TGTGCCAGCAGTTACGAAGACTACAATGAGCAGTTCTTC
TRBJ1-5,TRBV7-8,TRBD1,.,CASSPAYTGGAGQPQHF,TGTGCCAGCAGCCCCGCCTATACAGGGGGCGCGGGTCAGCCCCAGCATTTT
TRBJ2-5,TRBV2,.,.,CASSDRGAAIQETQYF,TGTGCCAGCAGTGATAGGGGGGCGGCCATCCAAGAGACCCAGTACTTC
TRBJ1-2,TRBV2,.,.,CASSEGGAGYTF,TGTGCCAGCAGTGAAGGAGGGGCTGGCTACACCTTC
TRBJ2-7,TRBV14,.,.,CASSQTTYEQYF,TGTGCCAGCAGCCAAACGACTTACGAGCAGTACTTC
TRBJ1-4,TRBV29-1,TRBD1,.,CSVTGATNEKLFF,TGCAGCGTGACAGGGGCAACTAATGAAAAACTGTTTTTT
TRBJ2-5,TRBV7-9,TRBD2,.,CASTSGYQETQYF,TGTGCCAGCACTAGCGGGTACCAAGAGACCCAGTACTTC
TRBJ2-6,TRBV7-9,.,.,CASSPPGGSGANVLTF,TGTGCCAGCAGCCCGCCGGGCGGCTCTGGGGCCAACGTCCTGACTTTC
TRBJ1-3,TRBV19,.,.,CASRRQSSGNTIYF,TGTGCCAGTAGGAGACAGAGCTCTGGAAACACCATATATTTT
TRBJ1-1,TRBV13,.,.,CASEENTEAFF,TGTGCCAGCGAAGAGAACACTGAAGCTTTCTTT
TRBJ2-3,TRBV6-5,.,.,CASSYDTLLGTDTQYF,TGTGCCAGCAGTTACGACACCCTGTTGGGCACAGATACGCAGTATTTT
TRBJ2-7,TRBV21-1,.,.,CASSNREASSYEQYF,TGTGCCAGCAGCAATAGGGAGGCCAGTTCCTACGAGCAGTACTTC
TRBJ2-7,TRBV6-5,TRBD2,.,CASSSGTSFYEQYF,TGTGCCAGCAGTTCCGGGACTAGCTTCTACGAGCAGTACTTC
TRBJ2-2,TRBV4-1,.,.,CASSRLNTGELFF,TGCGCCAGCAGCAGATTGAACACCGGGGAGCTGTTTTTT
TRBJ2-2,TRBV29-1,TRBD1,.,CSVKAGTVSNTGELFF,TGCAGCGTGAAGGCCGGGACAGTCTCGAACACCGGGGAGCTGTTTTTT
TRBJ1-5,TRBV6-5,.,.,CASSPYSNQPQHF,TGTGCCAGCAGTCCCTATAGCAATCAGCCCCAGCATTTT
TRBJ2-4,TRBV6-2/TRBV6-3,.,.,CASSYSIGGLAAKNIQYF,TGTGCCAGCAGTTACTCGATAGGAGGCCTGGCGGCCAAAAACATTCAGTACTTC
TRBJ2-1,TRBV27,TRBD2,.,CASSLFGTSDSYNEQFF,TGTGCCAGCAGTTTATTTGGGACTAGCGATTCCTACAATGAGCAGTTCTTC
TRBJ1-2,TRBV28,.,.,CASSPDSYGYTF,TGTGCCAGCAGTCCTGACTCCTATGGCTACACCTTC
TRBJ2-4,TRBV11-2,.,.,CASSSIRSTGEGNIQYF,TGTGCCAGCAGCTCGATACGGTCGACAGGGGAGGGAAACATTCAGTACTTC
TRBJ2-3,TRBV11-3,.,.,CASSLGGQVTDTQYF,TGTGCCAGCAGCTTAGGTGGCCAGGTCACAGATACGCAGTATTTT
TRBJ1-5,TRBV4-2,.,.,CASSQDTGKQPQHF,TGTGCCAGCAGCCAAGATACCGGGAAACAGCCCCAGCATTTT
TRBJ1-6,TRBV21-1,.,.,CASSNRGLWHSPLHF,TGTGCCAGCAGCAATAGGGGATTGTGGCATTCACCCCTCCACTTT